The 17 T cell receptor beta chains below were found in one sample sequenced in a study of control samples from healthy donors and cancer patients. Assay used: immunoSEQ multiplex PCR; TCRdb lists only in-frame clones, some missing. The data contain about 160,000 clones, roughly 90% of them seen just once; the ten biggest clones take up about 12%. The sequencing sample was made of blood. These TCRs come from a young man in good health.

The genes are TRBV19 and TRBJ2-2; TRBD1 aligns across 8 bases. The junction had 9 bases not matched to a gene; V was cut back by 2 bases and J by 4 bases. Germline CDR1 reads LNHDA; CDR2 reads SQIVND (reference sequence). The CDR3 extends over 17 amino acids. The CDR3 sequence is CASSIKGGTGSTGELFF. Written as DNA, the CDR3 is TGTGCCAGTAGTATAAAAGGGGGGACAGGTAGCACCGGGGAGCTGTTTTTT.

V and J are TRBV19 and TRBJ2-3; 7 bases are shared with TRBD1. V lost 1 base, J lost 5 bases, and 3 bases stayed unmatched. Germline V CDR1 and CDR2: LNHDA, SQIVND (reference sequence). The CDR3 is made up of 14 amino acids. CDR3 DNA: TGTGCCAGTAGTATAGGACAGGGACAAGATACGCAGTATTTT. Protein sequence: CASSIGQGQDTQYF.

The genes are TRBV28 and TRBJ1-2, with 7 bases matching TRBD1. This CDR3 region has 15 residues. Germline V gives CDR1 MDHEN, CDR2 SYDVKM. With V trimmed by 2 bases and J by 8 bases, 11 bases remained unmatched. CDR3 DNA sequence: TGTGCCAGCAGTTTAAGCCCCACAGGGGTGAAAGGCTACACCTTC. Encoded protein: CASSLSPTGVKGYTF.

J is TRBJ2-7 and V is TRBV21-1. TRBV21-1 is shown as a pseudogene. The CDR3 spans 15 residues. This CDR3 reads CASSKGSRKNYEQYF. In DNA form, the CDR3 reads TGTGCCAGCAGCAAAGGTTCCCGCAAGAACTACGAGCAGTACTTC.

This chain links TRBV10-3 with TRBJ2-7; D remains unclear. This CDR3 is built from 14 residues. Germline V gene lookup returns CDR1 ENHRY and CDR2 SYGVKD. Trimming stripped 4 bases from V and 7 bases from J, with 17 bases between. The chain's CDR3 is CAISGGPSYVEQYF. CDR3 nucleotides: TGTGCCATCAGTGGAGGCCCATCCTACGTTGAGCAGTACTTC.

The gene calls are TRBV25-1 and TRBJ1-4; 10 nucleotides align to TRBD1. CDR3 length: 14 residues. With 6 bases clipped from V and 10 bases from J, the junction kept 8 bases outside the gene matches. The germline V gene has CDR1 MGHDK and CDR2 SYGVNS. The CDR3 DNA reads as TGTGCCAGCAGCGAGGGACAGGGGTGGGGAAAACTGTTTTTT. Amino acids: CASSEGQGWGKLFF.

This chain uses TRBV9 with TRBJ2-1, with TRBD1 matching 11 bases. The CDR3 runs to 13 residues. The germline CDR1 and CDR2 sequences are SGDLS and YYNGEE. The ends lost 5 bases at V and 7 bases at J; junction bases unmatched: 2. As DNA, the CDR3 is TGTGCCAGCAGGGGACAGGGGGGGAATGAGCAGTTCTTC. Amino acids: CASRGQGGNEQFF.

The table lists this clone with a few counts. This chain connects TRBV19 to TRBJ1-5; TRBD1 is a possible D gene (5 bases). The V and J ends lost 7 bases and 1 base respectively, with 14 bases between them. This CDR3 region has 15 residues. The V gene's germline CDR1 is LNHDA and CDR2 SQIVND (reference sequence). CDR3 sequence (DNA): TGTGCCAGTAACGAGGGGTTGAAAAGCAATCAGCCCCAGCATTTT. Its translation: CASNEGLKSNQPQHF.

CDR3 loop: CASSVDRGSTDTQYF. CDR3 DNA: TGTGCCAGCAGCGTAGATCGGGGTAGCACAGATACGCAGTATTTT. The chain combines TRBV9 with TRBJ2-3; a possible D gene is TRBD2 (5 bases). This CDR3 contains 15 residues. Per germline, CDR1 SGDLS and CDR2 YYNGEE. V shed 0 bases and J shed 0 bases, with 8 bases lying between them.

The chain links TRBV28 to TRBJ2-7, with D tentatively TRBD1 (5 bases). The germline gives CDR1 MDHEN, CDR2 SYDVKM. The V end lost 6 bases, the J end lost 2 bases, and 23 bases lay between the germline ends. The CDR3 extends over 17 amino acids. CDR3 nucleotide sequence: TGTGCCAGCAGCCCCCTTGGGCAGGGCCCAAATCCCTACGAGCAGTACTTC. This translates into CASSPLGQGPNPYEQYF.

To note about this clone: Other DNA sequences in the same sample also yield this CDR3. J is TRBJ1-3 and V is TRBV5-1; D unclear. Trimming took 0 bases from V and 0 from J, leaving 7 bases between them. From germline, CDR1 is SGHRS and CDR2 YFSETQ. The CDR3 is 15 residues long. DNA for the CDR3: TGCGCCAGCAGCTTGGGGAGCAGCTCTGGAAACACCATATATTTT. This codes for CASSLGSSSGNTIYF.

This chain links TRBV30 with TRBJ2-2, with D tentatively TRBD1 (5 bases). CDR1 is GTSNPN and CDR2 is SVGIG in the germline V gene (reference sequence). V was cut by 7 bases and J by 4 bases, with 13 bases left in between. The length of the CDR3 is 13 residues. This CDR3 reads CASNTGSTGELFF. Here the CDR3 DNA reads TGTGCCTCCAACACAGGTTCCACCGGGGAGCTGTTTTTT. The variable domain in full, with the rest retrieved from reference TRBV30 and TRBJ2-2, is SQTIHQWPATLVQPVGSPLSLECTVEGTSNPNLYWYRQAAGRGLQLLFYSVGIGQISSEVPQNLSASRPQDRQFILSSKKLLLSDSGFYLCASNTGSTGELFFGEGSRLTVL.

This chain connects TRBV2 to TRBJ1-2; no reliable D call. The germline CDR1 and CDR2 sequences are SNHLY and FYNNEI. The CDR3 length is 11 residues. Trimming removed 8 bases at V and 4 bases at J, with 8 bases between. CDR3 nucleotides: TGTGCCAGCGGAATCGGCTATGGCTACACCTTC. This gives the protein CASGIGYGYTF. The entire variable domain, with the rest obtained from reference TRBV2 and TRBJ1-2, is as follows: EPEVTQTPSHQVTQMGQEVILRCVPISNHLYFYWYRQILGQKVEFLVSFYNNEISEKSEIFDDQFSVERPDGSNFTLKIRSTKLEDSAMYFCASGIGYGYTFGSGTRLTVV.

The chain employs TRBV5-1 and TRBJ2-6, with a possible D match to TRBD1 (6 bases). The V end lost 4 bases, the J end lost 11 bases, and 16 bases lay between the germline ends. The CDR3 extends over 14 amino acids. The germline gives CDR1 SGHRS, CDR2 YFSETQ. The DNA of the CDR3 is TGCGCCAGCAGCCCAAAGGACAGTCGTGACGTCCTGACTTTC. It encodes CASSPKDSRDVLTF.

The chain joins TRBV25-1 to TRBJ2-7; D remains ambiguous. The CDR3 runs 13 residues. The germline V and J ends were trimmed by 2 bases and 3 bases, with 8 bases remaining between them. Germline-derived CDR1 and CDR2 are MGHDK and SYGVNS. The CDR3 DNA sequence: TGTGCCAGCAGTGAACGCGAAGTCTACGAGCAGTACTTC. Translation: CASSEREVYEQYF.

The chain couples TRBV5-4 to TRBJ1-2; 8 nucleotides line up with TRBD1. The CDR3 runs 13 residues. The germline gives CDR1 SGHNT, CDR2 YYREEE (reference sequence). The V and J ends lost 4 bases and 4 bases, in that order; junction bases with no gene match: 3. In DNA form, the CDR3 reads TGTGCCAGCAGCCCCGGACAGGGCTATGGCTACACCTTC. Encoded protein: CASSPGQGYGYTF. Complete variable domain (other parts from reference TRBV5-4 and TRBJ1-2): ETGVTQSPTHLIKTRGQQVTLRCSSQSGHNTVSWYQQALGQGPQFIFQYYREEENGRGNFPPRFSGLQFPNYSSELNVNALELDDSALYLCASSPGQGYGYTFGSGTRLTVV.

CDR3 loop: CASRRDTYEQYF. In DNA form, the CDR3 reads TGTGCCAGCAGGAGGGACACCTACGAGCAGTACTTC. The rearrangement links TRBV2 to TRBJ2-7, with D perhaps matching TRBD1 (6 bases). V lost 6 bases, J lost 2 bases, and 8 bases lay in between. CDR3 length: 12 residues. Germline V gene lookup returns CDR1 SNHLY and CDR2 FYNNEI.